The rows below give T cell receptor beta chains drawn from one sample of a study of blood T cell repertoires in COVID-19. The assay was immunoSEQ multiplex PCR, and TCRdb's table has in-frame clones only and misses some. Altogether almost 250,000 clones are present, more than 75% being singletons, with the ten largest covering around 6%. The sample consisted of peripheral blood. These receptors were collected from a woman aged 80 or older with COVID-19, enrolled during active disease. Each CDR3 is given with its conserved first and last residue. Each record gives: D gene, clone size, V gene, J gene, CDR3 DNA, CDR3 protein. D genes are given only for firm matches. Clone size is not always given. Where it is, it says once, few, many or a class for expanded clones.

d_gene: TRBD1
abundance: -
v_gene: TRBV5-4
j_gene: TRBJ2-5
CDR3nt: TGTGCCAGCAGCTCGCCGGACAGGGTTGTGCCCCAGTACTTC
CDR3aa: CASSSPDRVVPQYF

d_gene: -
abundance: -
v_gene: TRBV3-1/TRBV3-2
j_gene: TRBJ1-6
CDR3nt: TGTGCCAGCAGCCACGCATCAGGGGTGTCACCCCTCCACTTT
CDR3aa: CASSHASGVSPLHF

d_gene: TRBD1
abundance: -
v_gene: TRBV28
j_gene: TRBJ1-2
CDR3nt: TGTGCCAGCATCACGACAGGGGGATCCTATGGCTACACCTTC
CDR3aa: CASITTGGSYGYTF

d_gene: -
abundance: -
v_gene: TRBV5-4
j_gene: TRBJ1-1
CDR3nt: TGTGCCAGCAGCTTGGCCTTGACAAGTAACACTGAAGCTTTCTTT
CDR3aa: CASSLALTSNTEAFF

d_gene: -
abundance: -
v_gene: TRBV9
j_gene: TRBJ2-1
CDR3nt: TGTGCCAGCAGCGTGACAGCTTTCTCGAATGAGCAGTTCTTC
CDR3aa: CASSVTAFSNEQFF

d_gene: TRBD2
abundance: -
v_gene: TRBV19
j_gene: TRBJ2-1
CDR3nt: TGTGCCAGTAGTGTGGGACTAGCGGGGAAGCAGTTCTTC
CDR3aa: CASSVGLAGKQFF

d_gene: -
abundance: -
v_gene: TRBV6-6
j_gene: TRBJ2-2
CDR3nt: TGTGCCAGCAAGCCGAACACCGGGGAGCTGTTTTTT
CDR3aa: CASKPNTGELFF

d_gene: TRBD1
abundance: -
v_gene: TRBV7-9
j_gene: TRBJ1-1
CDR3nt: TGTGCCAGCAGCTTAACAGGGGAGACTGAAGCTTTCTTT
CDR3aa: CASSLTGETEAFF

d_gene: TRBD1
abundance: once
v_gene: TRBV7-2
j_gene: TRBJ2-3
CDR3nt: TGTGCCAGCAGCTTAGAAGGACAGGGGGGAGATACGCAGTATTTT
CDR3aa: CASSLEGQGGDTQYF

d_gene: -
abundance: -
v_gene: TRBV6-5
j_gene: TRBJ2-1
CDR3nt: TGTGCCAGCAGTTACTCGAAAGGAGGGGCCTACAATGAGCAGTTCTTC
CDR3aa: CASSYSKGGAYNEQFF

d_gene: TRBD1
abundance: -
v_gene: TRBV5-1
j_gene: TRBJ2-1
CDR3nt: TGCGCCAGCATGGGACAGGGGATAAATGAGCAGTTCTTC
CDR3aa: CASMGQGINEQFF

d_gene: TRBD2
abundance: once
v_gene: TRBV19
j_gene: TRBJ2-5
CDR3nt: TGTGCCAGTAGTATCCTAGCGGGGGGGAGGCAAGAGACCCAGTACTTC
CDR3aa: CASSILAGGRQETQYF

d_gene: TRBD1
abundance: -
v_gene: TRBV11-2
j_gene: TRBJ1-5
CDR3nt: TGTGCCAGCAGCCCCGGGACAGGGTTTGATCAGCCCCAGCATTTT
CDR3aa: CASSPGTGFDQPQHF

d_gene: -
abundance: -
v_gene: TRBV27
j_gene: TRBJ1-6
CDR3nt: TGTGCCAGCAGTCTAGCGTGGGGTGGAAATTCACCCCTCCACTTT
CDR3aa: CASSLAWGGNSPLHF

d_gene: -
abundance: -
v_gene: TRBV5-1
j_gene: TRBJ1-6
CDR3nt: TGCGCCAGCAGCCCGGACAGCCCGAATTCACCCCTCCACTTT
CDR3aa: CASSPDSPNSPLHF

d_gene: -
abundance: once
v_gene: TRBV6-2/TRBV6-3
j_gene: TRBJ2-1
CDR3nt: TGTGCCAGCAGTTACTTCCTAGCCAATGAGCAGTTCTTC
CDR3aa: CASSYFLANEQFF

d_gene: -
abundance: -
v_gene: TRBV18
j_gene: TRBJ1-1
CDR3nt: TGTGCCAGCTCACCCGCCGCTGGGACTACTGAAGCTTTCTTT
CDR3aa: CASSPAAGTTEAFF

d_gene: -
abundance: -
v_gene: TRBV6-5
j_gene: TRBJ1-2
CDR3nt: TGTGCCAGCAGTTACTCGCGCGGTGGCTACACCTTC
CDR3aa: CASSYSRGGYTF

d_gene: -
abundance: -
v_gene: TRBV18
j_gene: TRBJ1-1
CDR3nt: TGTGCCAGCTCACCGTCCGGCGGTGAAGCTTTCTTT
CDR3aa: CASSPSGGEAFF

d_gene: -
abundance: -
v_gene: TRBV2
j_gene: TRBJ1-2
CDR3nt: TGTGCCAGCAGTGCCAGGGTGGCTAACTATGGCTACACCTTC
CDR3aa: CASSARVANYGYTF

d_gene: -
abundance: once
v_gene: TRBV7-3
j_gene: TRBJ1-2
CDR3nt: TGTGCCAGCAGCCTAGGACAGAACTATGGCTACACCTTC
CDR3aa: CASSLGQNYGYTF

d_gene: -
abundance: -
v_gene: TRBV5-1
j_gene: TRBJ2-3
CDR3nt: TGCGCCAGCAGCTTGGCCGACAGCCTCACAGATACGCAGTATTTT
CDR3aa: CASSLADSLTDTQYF

d_gene: -
abundance: few
v_gene: TRBV18
j_gene: TRBJ1-1
CDR3nt: TGTGCCAGCTCACCCTCCTACACTGAAGCTTTCTTT
CDR3aa: CASSPSYTEAFF

d_gene: TRBD1
abundance: -
v_gene: TRBV5-1
j_gene: TRBJ2-2
CDR3nt: TGCGCCAGCAGCTTGGAGTCAGGGGGCATAACCGGGGAGCTGTTTTTT
CDR3aa: CASSLESGGITGELFF

d_gene: TRBD1
abundance: -
v_gene: TRBV12-3/TRBV12-4
j_gene: TRBJ1-2
CDR3nt: TGTGCCAGCAGTTTAGGGGGGGACAGGGACACCTTC
CDR3aa: CASSLGGDRDTF

d_gene: -
abundance: once
v_gene: TRBV9
j_gene: TRBJ1-1
CDR3nt: TGTGCCAGCAGCGTAGAGTGGGCAAACACTGAAGCTTTCTTT
CDR3aa: CASSVEWANTEAFF

d_gene: TRBD1
abundance: -
v_gene: TRBV28
j_gene: TRBJ1-1
CDR3nt: TGTGCCAGCAGGCCCGGGACAGCCAACACTGAAGCTTTCTTT
CDR3aa: CASRPGTANTEAFF

d_gene: -
abundance: -
v_gene: TRBV15
j_gene: TRBJ1-1
CDR3nt: TGTGCCACCAGCGGTCGGACAGCGAACACTGAAGCTTTCTTT
CDR3aa: CATSGRTANTEAFF

d_gene: TRBD1
abundance: few
v_gene: TRBV7-2
j_gene: TRBJ1-1
CDR3nt: TGTGCCAGCAGCCTACAGGGGATTACTTTCTTT
CDR3aa: CASSLQGITFF

d_gene: TRBD1
abundance: once
v_gene: TRBV3-1/TRBV3-2
j_gene: TRBJ2-1
CDR3nt: TGTGCCAGCAGTCTGGGACAGGGGAGTGGCAATGAGCAGTTCTTC
CDR3aa: CASSLGQGSGNEQFF

d_gene: -
abundance: -
v_gene: TRBV30
j_gene: TRBJ2-3
CDR3nt: TGTGCCTGGAGTGCCTCCTCGGCAGATACGCAGTATTTT
CDR3aa: CAWSASSADTQYF

d_gene: TRBD1
abundance: -
v_gene: TRBV19
j_gene: TRBJ1-2
CDR3nt: TGTGCCAGTGGCCAGGGGGGACTTCCCTATGGCTACACCTTC
CDR3aa: CASGQGGLPYGYTF

d_gene: -
abundance: few
v_gene: TRBV4-3
j_gene: TRBJ1-5
CDR3nt: TGCGCCAGCAGCCAACAACAGGCAGATCAGCCCCAGCATTTT
CDR3aa: CASSQQQADQPQHF

d_gene: -
abundance: -
v_gene: TRBV3-1/TRBV3-2
j_gene: TRBJ1-6
CDR3nt: TGTGCCAGCAGCCAATTGCCCGACTTGAATTCACCCCTCCACTTT
CDR3aa: CASSQLPDLNSPLHF

d_gene: -
abundance: -
v_gene: TRBV27
j_gene: TRBJ1-5
CDR3nt: TGTGCCAGCAGCCAGGGAACCCAGCCCCAGCATTTT
CDR3aa: CASSQGTQPQHF

d_gene: TRBD1
abundance: once
v_gene: TRBV28
j_gene: TRBJ1-1
CDR3nt: TGTGCCAGCACCTCGGGACAGGGGTACACTGAAGCTTTCTTT
CDR3aa: CASTSGQGYTEAFF

d_gene: TRBD2
abundance: -
v_gene: TRBV6-5
j_gene: TRBJ2-5
CDR3nt: TGTGCCAGCAGCGTGGGGGGGTACCAAGAGACCCAGTACTTC
CDR3aa: CASSVGGYQETQYF